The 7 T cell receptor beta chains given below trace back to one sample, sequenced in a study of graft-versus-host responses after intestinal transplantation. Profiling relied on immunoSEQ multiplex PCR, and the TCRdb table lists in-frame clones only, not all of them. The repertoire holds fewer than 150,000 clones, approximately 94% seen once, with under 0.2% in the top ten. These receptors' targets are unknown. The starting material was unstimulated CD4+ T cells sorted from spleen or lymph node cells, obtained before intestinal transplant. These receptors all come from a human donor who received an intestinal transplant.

In DNA form, the CDR3 reads TGTGCCAGCAGTGAAGCGTTGGGTAGCACAGATACGCAGTATTTT. This encodes CASSEALGSTDTQYF. The chain is built from TRBV6-1 and TRBJ2-3, with unresolved D. Per the germline V gene, CDR1 is MNHNS and CDR2 is SASEGT. V lost 0 bases to trimming and J lost 0 bases, with 7 bases between them. The CDR3 extends over 15 amino acids.

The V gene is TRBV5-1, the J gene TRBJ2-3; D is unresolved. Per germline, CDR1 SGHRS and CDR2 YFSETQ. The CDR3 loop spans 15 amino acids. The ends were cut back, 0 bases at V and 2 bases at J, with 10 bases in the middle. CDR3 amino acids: CASSLVSGNTDTQYF. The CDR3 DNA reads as TGCGCCAGCAGCTTGGTGTCGGGCAACACAGATACGCAGTATTTT.

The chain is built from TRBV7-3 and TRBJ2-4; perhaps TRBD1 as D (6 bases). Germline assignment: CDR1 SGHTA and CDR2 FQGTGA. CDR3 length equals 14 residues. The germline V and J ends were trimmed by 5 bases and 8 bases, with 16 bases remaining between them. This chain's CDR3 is CASSPQGQGHIQYF. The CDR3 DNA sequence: TGTGCCAGCAGCCCCCAGGGCCAGGGGCACATTCAGTACTTC.

The DNA for the CDR3 is TGTGCCAGCAGTTGGGCGGGGGCCCAAGAGACCCAGTACTTC. It codes for CASSWAGAQETQYF. The V call is TRBV6-5, the J call TRBJ2-5; possible D gene TRBD2, 7 bases. Germline CDR1 and CDR2: MNHEY and SVGAGI. The V gene lost 4 bases and the J gene lost 1 base, with 10 bases spanning the gap. The CDR3 spans 14 residues.

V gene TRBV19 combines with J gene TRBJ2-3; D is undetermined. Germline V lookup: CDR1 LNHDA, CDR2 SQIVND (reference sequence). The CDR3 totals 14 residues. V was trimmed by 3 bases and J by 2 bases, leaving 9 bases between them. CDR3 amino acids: CASSIRTLTDTQYF. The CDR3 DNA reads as TGTGCCAGTAGTATCAGGACCCTCACAGATACGCAGTATTTT. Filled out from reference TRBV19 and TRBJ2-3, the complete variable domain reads DGGITQSPKYLFRKEGQNVTLSCEQNLNHDAMYWYRQDPGQGLRLIYYSQIVNDFQKGDIAEGYSVSREKKESFPLTVTSAQKNPTAFYLCASSIRTLTDTQYFGPGTRLTVL.

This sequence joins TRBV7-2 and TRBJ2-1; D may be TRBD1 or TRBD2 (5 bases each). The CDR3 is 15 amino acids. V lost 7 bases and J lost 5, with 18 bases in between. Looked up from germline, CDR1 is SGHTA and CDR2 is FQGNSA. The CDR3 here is CASTTYTGQDNEQFF. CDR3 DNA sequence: TGTGCCAGCACCACCTACACGGGGCAGGACAATGAGCAGTTCTTC.

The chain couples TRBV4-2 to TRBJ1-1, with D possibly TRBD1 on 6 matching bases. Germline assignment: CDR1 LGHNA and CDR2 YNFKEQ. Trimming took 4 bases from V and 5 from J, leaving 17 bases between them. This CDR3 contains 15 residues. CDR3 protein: CASSPLGQRGTEAFF. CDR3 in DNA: TGTGCCAGCAGCCCCCTGGGACAAAGAGGAACTGAAGCTTTCTTT.